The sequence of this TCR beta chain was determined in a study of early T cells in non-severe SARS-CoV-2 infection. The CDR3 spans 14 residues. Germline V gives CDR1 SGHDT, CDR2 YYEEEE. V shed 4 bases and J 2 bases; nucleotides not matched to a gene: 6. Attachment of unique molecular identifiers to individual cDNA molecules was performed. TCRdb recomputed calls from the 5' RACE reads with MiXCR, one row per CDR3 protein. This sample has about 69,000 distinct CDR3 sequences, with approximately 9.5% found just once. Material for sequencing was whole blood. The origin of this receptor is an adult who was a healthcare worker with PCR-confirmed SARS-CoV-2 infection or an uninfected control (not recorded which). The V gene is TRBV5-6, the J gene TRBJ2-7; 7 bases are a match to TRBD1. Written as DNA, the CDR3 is TGTGCCAGCAGCCGAGTGCAGGGGGCCTACGAGCAGTACTTC. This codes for CASSRVQGAYEQYF.